This T cell receptor beta chain was identified in a study of identical twins' blood T cells. Overall study context: Approximately 50 million reads came from around twelve libraries, six alpha, six beta.

There are 13 residues in the CDR3. Germline CDR1 reads MNHEY; CDR2 reads SMNVEV (reference sequence). TCRdb itself ran the 5' RACE reads through MiXCR, one entry per CDR3 protein. The sample has 350,000 to 400,000 distinct CDR3 sequences; about 28% are singletons. As concerns this clonotype: Its cognate antigen is unknown. Sequence at one end of the junction differs from germline and may be a read error.

Findings and caveats of the study: Abundant TCRbeta CDR3s overlapped more between twins than with unrelated donors. Twins shared about as many clonotypes as their cloneset sizes predicted. Twin repertoire similarity may partly reflect shared environment.

The gene calls are TRBV27 and TRBJ2-1, with TRBD2 as a possible D gene (6 bases). This TCR derives from a woman between 18 and 55 years old in good health. Sequencing was done on a sample of PBMCs. Here the CDR3 DNA reads TGTGCCAGCAGTTTCGCGGGGAGGAATGAGCGGTTCTTC. Translation gives CASSFAGRNERFF.